What follows are 20 T cell receptor beta chains derived from one specimen sequenced in a study of T cell responses to AZD1222 COVID-19 vaccine. The protocol was immunoSEQ multiplex PCR, while the TCRdb copy is restricted to in-frame clones and leaves out a portion. The table lists fewer than 200,000 clones, 80% to 90% of them singletons. Specimen: peripheral blood, collected on day 0 of AZD1222 vaccination. These receptors were obtained from an adult in good health.

This rearrangement joins TRBV30 to TRBJ1-6, with 7 bases aligning to TRBD1. Germline-derived CDR1 and CDR2 are GTSNPN and SVGIG (reference sequence). The CDR3 spans 14 residues. V shed 2 bases and J 4 bases; nucleotides not matched to a gene: 2. The CDR3 spells CAWSTRGYNSPLHF. Written as DNA, the CDR3 is TGTGCCTGGAGTACCAGGGGGTATAATTCACCCCTCCACTTT.

This clone has a single count. The V call is TRBV4-1, the J call TRBJ1-1; the D is unclear. The germline V and J ends were trimmed by 7 bases and 0 bases, with 12 bases remaining between them. Germline V CDR1 and CDR2: MGHRA, YSYEKL. The CDR3 is made up of 14 amino acids. CDR3 loop: CASIGWPLNTEAFF. In DNA form, the CDR3 reads TGCGCCAGCATAGGGTGGCCTTTGAACACTGAAGCTTTCTTT.

V and J are TRBV9 and TRBJ1-2; 7 bases map to TRBD1. The CDR3 loop spans 14 amino acids. Germline CDR1 reads SGDLS; CDR2 reads YYNGEE. Trimming took 0 bases from V and 8 from J; bases not matched to a gene: 7. CDR3 amino acids: CASSVVEGAVGYTF. The CDR3 DNA is TGTGCCAGCAGCGTAGTGGAGGGGGCGGTAGGCTACACCTTC. Full variable domain (outside the CDR3, taken from reference TRBV9 and TRBJ1-2): DSGVTQTPKHLITATGQRVTLRCSPRSGDLSVYWYQQSLDQGLQFLIQYYNGEERAKGNILERFSAQQFPDLHSELNLSSLELGDSALYFCASSVVEGAVGYTFGSGTRLTVV.

In DNA form, the CDR3 reads TGTGCCAGCAGGGTTACAGCGGGACGGGGGAAGAAACAAGAGACCCAGTACTTC. As protein: CASRVTAGRGKKQETQYF. The chain carries TRBV28 and TRBJ2-5; 7 positions agree with TRBD2. Germline V CDR1 and CDR2: MDHEN, SYDVKM. Trimming took 6 bases from V and 2 from J; bases not matched to a gene: 18. The CDR3 spans 18 residues.

The J gene is TRBJ1-2, the V gene TRBV6-5; possibly TRBD1 for D (6 bases). V lost 3 bases and J lost 3, with 8 bases in between. The CDR3 runs to 13 residues. Germline V gene data show CDR1 as MNHEY and CDR2 as SVGAGI. The CDR3 sequence is CASSYGQHYGYTF. CDR3 nucleotides: TGTGCCAGCAGTTATGGACAGCACTATGGCTACACCTTC.

V gene TRBV6-6 combines with J gene TRBJ1-2, with D unresolved. Germline lookup yields CDR1 MNHNY and CDR2 SVGAGI (reference sequence). This CDR3 has 12 amino acids. Trimming stripped 5 bases from V and 4 bases from J, with 8 bases between. The DNA for the CDR3 is TGTGCCAGCAGTCCCCCGGGCTATGGCTACACCTTC. Its protein is CASSPPGYGYTF.

This clone was found once. DNA of the CDR3: TGTGCCAGCAGACAACCGACAGTGAACACTGAAGCTTTCTTT. Residues: CASRQPTVNTEAFF. This chain uses TRBV28 with TRBJ1-1; tentatively, D is TRBD1 (5 bases). The CDR3 has 14 residues. Germline loops: CDR1 MDHEN, CDR2 SYDVKM. Trimming took off 6 bases at V and 0 bases at J, with 11 bases between the two ends.

V and J are TRBV5-4 and TRBJ1-1; D not resolved. Looked up from germline, CDR1 is SGHNT and CDR2 is YYREEE (reference sequence). This CDR3 spans 12 amino acids. Deletions cut 0 bases from V and 6 bases from J, with 6 bases between. DNA of the CDR3: TGTGCCAGCAGCTTGGGGGAAGCTGAAGCTTTCTTT. This codes for CASSLGEAEAFF.

This clone was found once. The chain carries TRBV6-2 or TRBV6-3 and TRBJ1-1; D is uncertain. The CDR3 is made up of 14 amino acids. Germline CDR1 MNHEY, CDR2 SVGEGT. With 2 bases removed from V and 1 base from J, the gap between germline ends came to 8 bases. The CDR3: CASSYGGPNTEAFF. CDR3 nucleotides: TGTGCCAGCAGTTACGGAGGGCCGAACACTGAAGCTTTCTTT.

This clone came up once. The chain combines TRBV5-4 with TRBJ1-2; 10 bases are a match to TRBD1. V shed 4 bases, J shed 5 bases, and the junction held 2 bases outside the gene matches. The germline V gene has CDR1 SGHNT and CDR2 YYREEE (reference sequence). The CDR3 contains 13 residues. For the CDR3, the DNA is TGTGCCAGCAGCGAGGGACAGGGGTATGGCTACACCTTC. Amino acids: CASSEGQGYGYTF.

The V call is TRBV9, the J call TRBJ1-2; 9 bases line up with TRBD1. After removal of 4 bases from V and 1 base from J, the junction contained 2 bases not matched to a gene. CDR3 length: 14 residues. Germline loops: CDR1 SGDLS, CDR2 YYNGEE. The CDR3 here is CASSTGGGNYGYTF. In DNA form, the CDR3 reads TGTGCCAGCAGCACAGGGGGCGGTAACTATGGCTACACCTTC.

The rearrangement links TRBV29-1 to TRBJ1-1; D is ambiguous. The CDR3 covers 13 residues. Germline CDR1 reads SQVTM; CDR2 reads ANQGSEA. Between the trimmed V and J ends, which lost 1 base and 5 bases, there was a span of 11 bases. CDR3: CSVEAGMGTEAFF. The CDR3 coding sequence is TGCAGCGTTGAAGCGGGGATGGGGACTGAAGCTTTCTTT.

This clone appeared a few times. The V call is TRBV5-1, the J call TRBJ1-1, with 8 positions matching TRBD1. Germline V gene lookup returns CDR1 SGHRS and CDR2 YFSETQ. The CDR3 spans 13 residues. The J segment lost 8 bases and the V segment lost 4 bases, leaving 7 bases of the junction unmatched. In nucleotides, the CDR3 is TGCGCCAGCAGCACCAGACAGGGGAGGGAAGCTTTCTTT. It is translated as CASSTRQGREAFF. Together with reference TRBV5-1 and TRBJ1-1, the CDR3 gives the full variable domain: KAGVTQTPRYLIKTRGQQVTLSCSPISGHRSVSWYQQTPGQGLQFLFEYFSETQRNKGNFPGRFSGRQFSNSRSEMNVSTLELGDSALYLCASSTRQGREAFFGQGTRLTVV.

The chain employs TRBV7-3 and TRBJ2-2; 7 positions match TRBD1. From germline, CDR1 is SGHTA and CDR2 FQGTGA. With 1 base clipped from V and 2 bases from J, the junction kept 4 bases outside the gene matches. This CDR3 comprises 16 residues. The DNA for the CDR3 is TGTGCCAGCAGCTTAAGAAAGGGGGCCAACACCGGGGAGCTGTTTTTT. Translated, it gives CASSLRKGANTGELFF.

V usage is TRBV5-4 and J usage is TRBJ1-1; TRBD1 might be the D (6 bases). The CDR3 loop spans 14 amino acids. The germline V gene has CDR1 SGHNT and CDR2 YYREEE (reference sequence). Trimming removed 2 bases at V and 5 bases at J, with 13 bases between. CDR3 sequence: CASSFSGAGTEAFF. DNA for the CDR3: TGTGCCAGCAGCTTTTCAGGGGCTGGGACTGAAGCTTTCTTT.

The chain employs TRBV11-3 and TRBJ1-1; 7 nucleotides agree with TRBD1. The length of the CDR3 is 13 residues. V lost 6 bases and J lost 8; bases outside the gene matches: 9. Germline V gene data show CDR1 as SGHNT and CDR2 as YENEEA. In DNA form, the CDR3 reads TGTGCCAGCAGGAAGGGGACAGTTGGGGAAGCTTTCTTT. It codes for CASRKGTVGEAFF.

The J gene is TRBJ2-5, the V gene TRBV28; D possibly corresponds to TRBD1 (6 bases). Per germline, CDR1 MDHEN and CDR2 SYDVKM. This CDR3 comprises 16 residues. V was shortened by 6 bases and J by 2 bases, with 19 bases between the two germline ends. The CDR3 loop is CASSPLARGPQETQYF. The CDR3 nucleotides are TGTGCCAGCAGCCCCTTGGCCAGGGGACCTCAAGAGACCCAGTACTTC.

J is TRBJ2-2 and V is TRBV6-2 or TRBV6-3; D perhaps matches TRBD1 (5 bases). Trimming took 2 bases from V and 0 from J, leaving 7 bases between them. The CDR3 runs to 15 residues. Germline V gene sequence: CDR1 MNHEY, CDR2 SVGEGT. The CDR3 DNA reads TGTGCCAGCAGTTACGACAGCCCGAACACCGGGGAGCTGTTTTTT. This encodes CASSYDSPNTGELFF.

The chain has TRBV27 and TRBJ1-4; no clear D gene. Germline lookup yields CDR1 MNHEY and CDR2 SMNVEV (reference sequence). V lost 1 base, J lost 8 bases, and 23 bases lay in between. CDR3 length equals 18 residues. This CDR3 is CASSLYTPGVRREEKLFF. The CDR3 DNA sequence: TGTGCCAGCAGTTTATACACCCCTGGAGTGAGACGGGAGGAAAAACTGTTTTTT.

The chain has TRBV24-1 and TRBJ1-5, with D possibly TRBD1 on 6 matching bases. Germline V lookup: CDR1 KGHDR, CDR2 SFDVKD. V was shortened by 2 bases and J by 5 bases, with 12 bases between the two germline ends. This CDR3 has 15 residues. CDR3 sequence reads: CATSDSQGIYQPQHF. As DNA, the CDR3 is TGTGCCACCAGTGATTCACAGGGAATCTATCAGCCCCAGCATTTT.